These 17 T cell receptor beta chains share one sample of origin, sequenced in a study of tumor and adjacent non-tumor tissue in lung cancer. This sample's RNA came from whole unsorted tissue. Three rounds of nested PCR, following a modified ARM-PCR protocol, produced the TCRbeta library. TCRdb ran MiXCR on the multiplex PCR reads and lists one entry per CDR3 protein. Among around 200,000 distinct CDR3 sequences listed, 60% to 75% were seen once. Sequencing used lung tumor tissue. The receptor set was obtained from a man between 60 and 75 years old with non-small cell lung cancer.

The genes are TRBV6-2 or TRBV6-3 and TRBJ1-1; D call uncertain. V shed 0 bases and J shed 5 bases, with 10 bases lying between them. The CDR3 sequence is 14 residues long. Germline CDR1 is MNHEY and CDR2 is SVGEGT. This chain's CDR3 is CASSYSYGKTEAFF. In DNA form, the CDR3 reads TGTGCCAGCAGTTACTCATACGGGAAAACTGAAGCTTTCTTT.

Ten or more counts support this clonotype. This sequence joins TRBV6-7 and TRBJ2-1; tentative D call: TRBD1 (6 bases). TRBV6-7 is an open reading frame, and its role is uncertain. Deletions cut 2 bases from V and 7 bases from J, with 9 bases between. This CDR3 region has 13 residues. The CDR3 sequence: CASSYIQGNEQFF. Here the CDR3 DNA reads TGTGCCAGCAGTTACATACAGGGAAATGAGCAGTTCTTC.

This clonotype appeared a single time. A junction boundary mismatches the germline segment, possibly from a read error. The chain combines TRBV7-3 with TRBJ2-3; D is ambiguous. The germline V gene has CDR1 SGHTA and CDR2 FQGTGA. This CDR3 has 14 amino acids. The CDR3 protein is CASSLGLATDTLYF. The CDR3 nucleotides read TGTGCCAGCAGCTTAGGGTTAGCCACAGATACGCTGTATTTT.

Notes on this clonotype: This may stem from a read error, because a much larger clone lies one nucleotide away. J is TRBJ2-5 and V is TRBV20-1; D may be TRBD2 (5 bases). Per the germline V gene, CDR1 is DFQATT and CDR2 is SNEGSKA (reference sequence). The CDR3 consists of 16 residues. The CDR3 sequence is CSTRDWAGRVQETQYF. CDR3 DNA sequence: TGCAGTACTAGAGATTGGGCGGGCCGAGTCCAAGAGACCCAGTACTTC.

This clonotype has ten or more counts. This rearrangement joins TRBV4-3 to TRBJ2-1; D perhaps matches TRBD1 (5 bases). V was clipped by 1 base and J by 6 bases, with 10 bases between them. CDR3 length equals 14 residues. The germline CDR1 and CDR2 sequences are LGHNA and YSLEER. The CDR3, as DNA: TGCGCCAGCAGCCAAGCTTTCAGGGCCAATGAGCAGTTCTTC. This codes for CASSQAFRANEQFF.

This clonotype occurred many times. The J gene is TRBJ1-1, the V gene TRBV6-5, with D unresolved. The germline V gene has CDR1 MNHEY and CDR2 SVGAGI. CDR3 size: 12 residues. V was shortened by 6 bases and J by 0 bases, with 5 bases between the two germline ends. CDR3 sequence: CASRSVNTEAFF. CDR3 sequence (DNA): TGTGCCAGCAGGTCGGTGAACACTGAAGCTTTCTTT.

This sequence joins TRBV20-1 and TRBJ1-2, with TRBD1 identical over 8 bases. Germline-derived CDR1 and CDR2 are DFQATT and SNEGSKA (reference sequence). The CDR3 is 13 residues long. In nucleotides, the CDR3 is TGCGGTCCTCTTTCACAGGGGGACTATGGCTACACCTTC. Protein: CGPLSQGDYGYTF.

V gene TRBV4-3 combines with J gene TRBJ1-6; no clear D. The CDR3 is 14 residues long. Germline loops: CDR1 LGHNA, CDR2 YSLEER. Trimming removed 0 bases from V and 8 bases from J, with 8 bases in between. CDR3 sequence (DNA): TGCGCCAGCAGCCAAGATCCCGTCGATTCACCCCTCCACTTT. This sequence encodes CASSQDPVDSPLHF.

The sample holds a few counts of this clonotype. Being one base from a much bigger clone, this may be a read error. This chain uses TRBV4-3 with TRBJ2-3; D call uncertain. In germline, CDR1 is LGHNA, CDR2 YSLEER. CDR3 length equals 13 residues. The V gene lost 3 bases and the J gene lost 4 bases, with 8 bases spanning the gap. CDR3 amino acids: CASSHENADTQYF. CDR3 bases: TGCGCCAGCAGCCATGAGAATGCAGATACGCAGTATTTT.

This clonotype came up many times. The gene calls are TRBV4-3 and TRBJ1-2, with 7 bases that match TRBD1. The length of the CDR3 is 15 residues. Per germline, CDR1 LGHNA and CDR2 YSLEER. V lost 3 bases to trimming and J lost 3 bases; unmatched junction nucleotides: 7. The CDR3 DNA sequence: TGCGCCAGCAGCCAGGGGACAGCAACCGACTATGGCTACACCTTC. Translated, it gives CASSQGTATDYGYTF.

This clonotype has more than one count but fewer than ten. A read error may produce the germline difference seen at one junction end. The genes are TRBV20-1 and TRBJ2-1, with 8 bases lining up with TRBD2. Germline values: CDR1 DFQATT, CDR2 SNEGSKA (reference sequence). This CDR3 is built from 16 residues. The CDR3 loop is CSTSNLGTSRHNEQFF. The CDR3 DNA reads TGCAGTACTAGCAACCTGGGGACTAGTCGACACAATGAGCAGTTCTTC.

Comment on this clonotype: It is likely a read error, because the conserved phenylalanine at the end of the CDR3 is missing. Because the CDR3's place on the DNA is in doubt, the DNA is left out and the CDR3 is given as listed by TCRdb. This sequence joins TRBV11-2 and TRBJ2-5; the table calls TRBD1, which could not be checked here. The CDR3 numbers 15 amino acids, ends counted. Germline-derived CDR1 and CDR2 are SGHAT and FQNNGV. The CDR3 loop is CASSQETGVQETQYL.

There are a few counts of this clonotype. A read error may produce the germline difference seen at one junction end. The chain uses TRBV6-1 and TRBJ2-2; 9 nucleotides line up with TRBD2. CDR1 and CDR2 (germline): MNHNS, SASEGT. The CDR3 is 15 residues long. CDR3: CASIRREGFSGELFF. The CDR3 nucleotides read TGTGCCAGCATAAGGCGGGAGGGCTTTTCCGGTGAGCTGTTTTTT.

Comments on this clonotype: Germline and junction disagree at one end, which may indicate a read error. The chain has TRBV11-2 and TRBJ2-7; D might be TRBD1 (5 bases). CDR3 length: 13 amino acids. In germline, CDR1 is SGHAT, CDR2 FQNNGV. The CDR3 reads CASSLDRLYEQYF. The CDR3 DNA follows: TGTGCTAGCAGCTTAGACAGACTCTACGAGCAGTACTTC.

This clonotype appeared a single time. The conserved closing phenylalanine or tryptophan is absent in this CDR3, likely reflecting a read error. The rearrangement joins TRBV11-3 to TRBJ2-1, with 7 bases matching TRBD2. Germline CDR1 reads SGHNT; CDR2 reads YENEEA. The trim removed 1 base at V and 11 bases at J, leaving 14 bases unmatched. The CDR3 is 16 residues long. CDR3 in amino acids: CASSLVGTTGREKQFI. In DNA, the CDR3 is TGTGCCAGCAGCTTAGTTGGGACTACTGGGAGGGAGAAGCAGTTCATC.

Turning to this clonotype: Likely a read error: the CDR3 ends without its conserved phenylalanine or tryptophan. Because the CDR3's place on the DNA is in doubt, the DNA is left out and the CDR3 is given as listed by TCRdb. CDR3 protein: CTSSYASGGPRDTRYS. This sequence joins TRBV6-5 and TRBJ2-3; the table gives TRBD1 as D, unverified against the DNA. Germline CDR1 reads MNHEY; CDR2 reads SVGAGI. Both ends counted, the CDR3 spans 16 residues.

Remarks on this clonotype: The junction differs from germline at one of its ends, possibly a read error. The V call is TRBV11-2, the J call TRBJ2-5, with TRBD1 identical over 8 bases. The CDR3 sequence is 15 residues long. CDR1 and CDR2 from the germline V gene are SGHAT and FQNNGV. Here the CDR3 reads CASSLDRVGTETQYF. In DNA, the CDR3 is TGTGCCAGCAGCTTGGACAGGGTGGGCACGGAGACTCAGTACTTC.